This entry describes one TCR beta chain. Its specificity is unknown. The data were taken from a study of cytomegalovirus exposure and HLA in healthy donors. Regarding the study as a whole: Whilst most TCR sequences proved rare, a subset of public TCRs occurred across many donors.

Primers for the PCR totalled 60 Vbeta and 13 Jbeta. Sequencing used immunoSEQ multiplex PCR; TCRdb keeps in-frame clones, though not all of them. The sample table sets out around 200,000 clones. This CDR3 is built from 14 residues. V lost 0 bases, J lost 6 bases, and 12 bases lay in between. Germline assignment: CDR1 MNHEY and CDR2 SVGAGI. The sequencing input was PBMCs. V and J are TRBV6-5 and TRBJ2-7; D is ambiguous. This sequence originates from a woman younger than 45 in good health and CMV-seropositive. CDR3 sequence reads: CASSYSSRVGEQYF. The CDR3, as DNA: TGTGCCAGCAGTTACTCGAGCCGGGTTGGCGAGCAGTACTTC.